This T cell receptor (beta chain) was sequenced during a study of blood T cells in healthy people across ages. This clonotype appeared once. The germline V gene has CDR1 MDHEN and CDR2 SYDVKM. This CDR3 is built from 16 residues. The V end was cut by 8 bases, the J end by 2 bases, with 20 bases between. It was with a sample-barcoded 5' primer and a J-beta primer mix that a second PCR of roughly 7 to 12 cycles was run. Via MiXCR, TCRdb re-called the 5' RACE reads, giving one row per CDR3 protein. The sample consists of 780,000 or so distinct CDR3 sequences, approximately 60% of them appearing once. The chain couples TRBV28 to TRBJ2-3, with D possibly TRBD2 on 7 matching bases. Sequencing was carried out using blood. The TCR comes from a man between 40 and 49 years old in good health. CDR3 loop: CASGGGAFFSTDTQYF. CDR3 DNA sequence: TGTGCCAGCGGGGGGGGGGCTTTCTTCTCCACAGATACGCAGTATTTT.